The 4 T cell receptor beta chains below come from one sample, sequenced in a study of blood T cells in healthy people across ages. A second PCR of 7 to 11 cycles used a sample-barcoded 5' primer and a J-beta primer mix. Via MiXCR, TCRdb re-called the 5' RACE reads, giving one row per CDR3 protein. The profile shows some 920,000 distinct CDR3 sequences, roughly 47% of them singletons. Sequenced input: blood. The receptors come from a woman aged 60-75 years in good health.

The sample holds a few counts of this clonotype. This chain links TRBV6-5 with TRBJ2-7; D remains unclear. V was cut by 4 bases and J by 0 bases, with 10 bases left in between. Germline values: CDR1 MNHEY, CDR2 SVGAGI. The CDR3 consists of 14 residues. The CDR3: CASSWAESSYEQYF. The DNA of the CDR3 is TGTGCCAGCAGTTGGGCGGAGAGCTCCTACGAGCAGTACTTC.

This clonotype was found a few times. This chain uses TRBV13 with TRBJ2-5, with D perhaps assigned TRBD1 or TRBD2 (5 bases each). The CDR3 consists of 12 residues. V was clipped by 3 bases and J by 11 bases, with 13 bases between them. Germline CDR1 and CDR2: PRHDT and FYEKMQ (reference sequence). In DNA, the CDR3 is TGTGCCAGCAGCTTTCAGGGAGCTGAGCAGTACTTC. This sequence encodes CASSFQGAEQYF.

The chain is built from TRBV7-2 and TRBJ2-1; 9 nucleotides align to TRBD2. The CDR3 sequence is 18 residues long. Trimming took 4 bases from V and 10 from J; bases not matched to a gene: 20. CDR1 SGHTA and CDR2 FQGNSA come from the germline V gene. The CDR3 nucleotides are TGTGCCAGCAGCTACACTGAATACCGTGGCGGGAGGGGTTGGGAGCAGTTCTTC. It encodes CASSYTEYRGGRGWEQFF.

CDR3 DNA: TGCGCCAGCAGCCAAGATATTGGCGGGACTAGTAACCACAATGAGCAGTTCTTC. Its protein is CASSQDIGGTSNHNEQFF. The rearrangement links TRBV4-1 to TRBJ2-1; 8 bases line up with TRBD2. Germline CDR1 MGHRA, CDR2 YSYEKL. The V and J ends lost 0 bases and 5 bases, in that order; junction bases with no gene match: 12. The CDR3 spans 18 residues.